A selection of T cell receptor beta chains follows, all from one sample in a study of T cell responses to AZD1222 COVID-19 vaccine. TCRdb's table, derived via immunoSEQ multiplex PCR, lists solely in-frame clones and lacks some. The table has some 120,000 clones, 85% to 90% seen once. Sequencing was performed on peripheral blood, taken on day 0 of AZD1222 vaccination. The receptors shown here come from an adult in good health. The CDR3 runs from the conserved cysteine through the conserved F or W. A D gene is named only where the DNA matches it firmly. Not all rows give a size; the values are once, few, many and, for expanded clones, a class.

v_call: TRBV7-7; j_call: TRBJ2-4; d_call: TRBD2; cdr3_length: 13; clone_size: -; cdr3_nt: TGTGCCAGCAGCTCGGGACTAGAAGACATTCAGTACTTC; cdr3_aa: CASSSGLEDIQYF
v_call: TRBV7-2; j_call: TRBJ2-1; d_call: TRBD2; cdr3_length: 16; clone_size: -; cdr3_nt: TGTGCCAGCAGCCGGGGGGGATTCCGGGACCCCAATGAGCAGTTCTTC; cdr3_aa: CASSRGGFRDPNEQFF
v_call: TRBV5-5; j_call: TRBJ1-6; d_call: -; cdr3_length: 14; clone_size: -; cdr3_nt: TGTGCCAGCAGGCGGGCGACGGATAATTCACCCCTCCACTTT; cdr3_aa: CASRRATDNSPLHF
v_call: TRBV15; j_call: TRBJ1-4; d_call: -; cdr3_length: 16; clone_size: few; cdr3_nt: TGTGCCACCAGCAGAGCGGGGACGGGGGCCTTTGAAAAACTGTTTTTT; cdr3_aa: CATSRAGTGAFEKLFF
v_call: TRBV19; j_call: TRBJ2-3; d_call: TRBD2; cdr3_length: 14; clone_size: -; cdr3_nt: TGTGCCAGTAGTAACGCGGGGGGCGTAGATACGCAGTATTTT; cdr3_aa: CASSNAGGVDTQYF
v_call: TRBV4-3; j_call: TRBJ1-1; d_call: TRBD1; cdr3_length: 15; clone_size: -; cdr3_nt: TGCGCCAGCAGCCTCGGCGGGACAGGGGACACTGAAGCTTTCTTT; cdr3_aa: CASSLGGTGDTEAFF
v_call: TRBV7-9; j_call: TRBJ2-3; d_call: TRBD2; cdr3_length: 15; clone_size: -; cdr3_nt: TGTGCCAGCAGCTTGGGGACTAGCGGCACAGATACGCAGTATTTT; cdr3_aa: CASSLGTSGTDTQYF
v_call: TRBV6-5; j_call: TRBJ2-7; d_call: TRBD1; cdr3_length: 15; clone_size: -; cdr3_nt: TGTGCCAGCACCACGACCGGGACAGGGGGCTACGAGCAGTACTTC; cdr3_aa: CASTTTGTGGYEQYF
v_call: TRBV11-3; j_call: TRBJ2-2; d_call: -; cdr3_length: 15; clone_size: once; cdr3_nt: TGTGCCAGCAGCTTTTCCGGAGGGAACACCGGGGAGCTGTTTTTT; cdr3_aa: CASSFSGGNTGELFF
v_call: TRBV5-5; j_call: TRBJ1-6; d_call: -; cdr3_length: 14; clone_size: -; cdr3_nt: TGTGCCAGCAGCTTGGGTCCGGTTAATTCACCCCTCCACTTT; cdr3_aa: CASSLGPVNSPLHF
v_call: TRBV15; j_call: TRBJ1-1; d_call: -; cdr3_length: 15; clone_size: -; cdr3_nt: TGTGCCACCAGCAGGGGGGGGACCCTTAACACTGAAGCTTTCTTT; cdr3_aa: CATSRGGTLNTEAFF
v_call: TRBV2; j_call: TRBJ1-5; d_call: -; cdr3_length: 15; clone_size: -; cdr3_nt: TGTGCCAGCAATACCTTCGGGGATAGCAATCAGCCCCAGCATTTT; cdr3_aa: CASNTFGDSNQPQHF
v_call: TRBV7-2; j_call: TRBJ2-7; d_call: -; cdr3_length: 13; clone_size: once; cdr3_nt: TGTGCCAGCAGCCCAGGGAATCCCTACGAGCAGTACTTC; cdr3_aa: CASSPGNPYEQYF
v_call: TRBV6-5; j_call: TRBJ1-2; d_call: -; cdr3_length: 15; clone_size: -; cdr3_nt: TGTGCCAGCAGGCCGCCGGGGGGCACAAACTATGGCTACACCTTC; cdr3_aa: CASRPPGGTNYGYTF
v_call: TRBV5-1; j_call: TRBJ2-1; d_call: TRBD2; cdr3_length: 15; clone_size: -; cdr3_nt: TGCGCCAGCAGCTTGGGACTAGCGGGAGGGGATGAGCAGTTCTTC; cdr3_aa: CASSLGLAGGDEQFF
v_call: TRBV28; j_call: TRBJ1-2; d_call: -; cdr3_length: 16; clone_size: -; cdr3_nt: TGTGCCAGCAGCAGTTTGGCAAGGGGGGTTTTAGCTGGCTACACCTTC; cdr3_aa: CASSSLARGVLAGYTF
v_call: TRBV7-9; j_call: TRBJ2-7; d_call: TRBD2; cdr3_length: 12; clone_size: once; cdr3_nt: TGTGCCAGCAGCTTCGAGAGCGGGACCGAGTACTTC; cdr3_aa: CASSFESGTEYF
v_call: TRBV5-1; j_call: TRBJ1-1; d_call: TRBD1; cdr3_length: 13; clone_size: few; cdr3_nt: TGCGCCAGCAGCTTTGATGTGACAGGGGCAGCTTTCTTT; cdr3_aa: CASSFDVTGAAFF
v_call: TRBV27; j_call: TRBJ2-3; d_call: TRBD1; cdr3_length: 14; clone_size: -; cdr3_nt: TGTGCCAGCAGCTCGGACAGGGTCACAGATACGCAGTATTTT; cdr3_aa: CASSSDRVTDTQYF
v_call: TRBV28; j_call: TRBJ1-1; d_call: -; cdr3_length: 15; clone_size: once; cdr3_nt: TGTGCCAGCAGACCCTGGGGGGGCGCGGGCACTGAAGCTTTCTTT; cdr3_aa: CASRPWGGAGTEAFF
v_call: TRBV7-2; j_call: TRBJ1-2; d_call: -; cdr3_length: 15; clone_size: -; cdr3_nt: TGTGCCAGCAGCTTAGGGGGGGGATCGTCCTATGGCTACACCTTC; cdr3_aa: CASSLGGGSSYGYTF
v_call: TRBV19; j_call: TRBJ1-6; d_call: -; cdr3_length: 14; clone_size: -; cdr3_nt: TGTGCCAGTAGTTGGGAGGGGTTCAATTCACCCCTCCACTTT; cdr3_aa: CASSWEGFNSPLHF
v_call: TRBV6-6; j_call: TRBJ1-6; d_call: -; cdr3_length: 15; clone_size: -; cdr3_nt: TGTGCCAGCGACCGGGGAGGCGGGCGAAATTCACCCCTCCACTTT; cdr3_aa: CASDRGGGRNSPLHF
v_call: TRBV13; j_call: TRBJ2-1; d_call: TRBD2; cdr3_length: 17; clone_size: -; cdr3_nt: TGTGCCAGCAGCCGTCTTATGGCGGGGGGCTCCTACAATGAGCAGTTCTTC; cdr3_aa: CASSRLMAGGSYNEQFF
v_call: TRBV30; j_call: TRBJ2-1; d_call: -; cdr3_length: 13; clone_size: -; cdr3_nt: TGTGCCTGGAGTGCGGACATATTTGGTGAGCAGTTCTTC; cdr3_aa: CAWSADIFGEQFF
v_call: TRBV5-6; j_call: TRBJ1-5; d_call: TRBD1; cdr3_length: 17; clone_size: -; cdr3_nt: TGTGCCAGCAGCTTAGGGACAGCGGTTCATAGCAATCAGCCCCAGCATTTT; cdr3_aa: CASSLGTAVHSNQPQHF
v_call: TRBV6-4; j_call: TRBJ2-4; d_call: -; cdr3_length: 17; clone_size: -; cdr3_nt: TGTGCCAGCAGTGAGCCCCTCGGGACCCCAAACGGGAACATTCAGTACTTC; cdr3_aa: CASSEPLGTPNGNIQYF
v_call: TRBV5-6; j_call: TRBJ1-2; d_call: TRBD1; cdr3_length: 14; clone_size: -; cdr3_nt: TGTGCCAGCAGCCCCGGGACAGAATTATATGGCTACACCTTC; cdr3_aa: CASSPGTELYGYTF
v_call: TRBV9; j_call: TRBJ1-6; d_call: -; cdr3_length: 14; clone_size: -; cdr3_nt: TGTGCCAGCAGCGTAGATCTGGGCGACTCACCCCTCCACTTT; cdr3_aa: CASSVDLGDSPLHF
v_call: TRBV3-1/TRBV3-2; j_call: TRBJ1-6; d_call: -; cdr3_length: 21; clone_size: -; cdr3_nt: TGTGCCAGCAGCCAAGGGCAATTGGTGGGCCAGGGAGGCTCCTATAATTCACCCCTCCACTTT; cdr3_aa: CASSQGQLVGQGGSYNSPLHF
v_call: TRBV5-1; j_call: TRBJ1-4; d_call: -; cdr3_length: 15; clone_size: -; cdr3_nt: TGCGCCAGCAGCTTGGGGGCCTCGGTGGGCGAAAAACTGTTTTTT; cdr3_aa: CASSLGASVGEKLFF
v_call: TRBV19; j_call: TRBJ1-4; d_call: TRBD1; cdr3_length: 14; clone_size: -; cdr3_nt: TGTGCCAGTATGGAGGGGACAGGGGTAGAAAAACTGTTTTTT; cdr3_aa: CASMEGTGVEKLFF
v_call: TRBV30; j_call: TRBJ1-6; d_call: -; cdr3_length: 13; clone_size: -; cdr3_nt: TGTGCCTGGAGTTCAGGGGCGGATTCACCCCTCCACTTT; cdr3_aa: CAWSSGADSPLHF
v_call: TRBV28; j_call: TRBJ2-5; d_call: -; cdr3_length: 14; clone_size: once; cdr3_nt: TGTGCCAGCAGTTCCCCGGGCCTCCAAGAGACCCAGTACTTC; cdr3_aa: CASSSPGLQETQYF
v_call: TRBV5-4; j_call: TRBJ1-5; d_call: TRBD1; cdr3_length: 17; clone_size: -; cdr3_nt: TGTGCCAGCAGCTTAGGGCCAGGGGGCGCCGTAAATCAGCCCCAGCATTTT; cdr3_aa: CASSLGPGGAVNQPQHF
v_call: TRBV9; j_call: TRBJ1-2; d_call: -; cdr3_length: 14; clone_size: -; cdr3_nt: TGTGCCAGCAGCGTAGATCCAGGGAGGGATGGCTACACCTTC; cdr3_aa: CASSVDPGRDGYTF
v_call: TRBV6-5; j_call: TRBJ1-6; d_call: -; cdr3_length: 13; clone_size: -; cdr3_nt: TGTGCCAGCAGTTACCGACTAAATTCACCCCTCCACTTT; cdr3_aa: CASSYRLNSPLHF
v_call: TRBV7-3; j_call: TRBJ1-3; d_call: -; cdr3_length: 12; clone_size: -; cdr3_nt: TGTGCCAGCAGCTCGAATGGAAACACCATATATTTT; cdr3_aa: CASSSNGNTIYF
v_call: TRBV27; j_call: TRBJ2-7; d_call: -; cdr3_length: 15; clone_size: -; cdr3_nt: TGTGCCAGCGGGATCAGACCCGGGCTCTCCTACGAGCAGTACTTC; cdr3_aa: CASGIRPGLSYEQYF
v_call: TRBV9; j_call: TRBJ2-5; d_call: -; cdr3_length: 15; clone_size: -; cdr3_nt: TGTGCCAGCACAAGTAGACAGATTTACCAAGAGACCCAGTACTTC; cdr3_aa: CASTSRQIYQETQYF
v_call: TRBV30; j_call: TRBJ1-1; d_call: TRBD1; cdr3_length: 14; clone_size: -; cdr3_nt: TGTGCCTGGAGTTCGGGACAGGGGAACACTGAAGCTTTCTTT; cdr3_aa: CAWSSGQGNTEAFF
v_call: TRBV5-4; j_call: TRBJ2-7; d_call: -; cdr3_length: 12; clone_size: -; cdr3_nt: TGTGCCAGCAGCTTGGGGGTTAGCGAGCAGTACTTC; cdr3_aa: CASSLGVSEQYF
v_call: TRBV6-5; j_call: TRBJ2-1; d_call: TRBD2; cdr3_length: 16; clone_size: -; cdr3_nt: TGTGCCAGCAGTTACTCGAAAGCGGGATTGACTGTTGAGCAGTTCTTC; cdr3_aa: CASSYSKAGLTVEQFF
v_call: TRBV9; j_call: TRBJ2-5; d_call: -; cdr3_length: 15; clone_size: -; cdr3_nt: TGTGCCAGCAGCGTAGAAGGCAGTAGAGAAGAGACCCAGTACTTC; cdr3_aa: CASSVEGSREETQYF
v_call: TRBV18; j_call: TRBJ1-5; d_call: TRBD1; cdr3_length: 15; clone_size: -; cdr3_nt: TGTGCCAGCTCACCAATAGGGACAGGGCCTCGGCCCCAGCATTTT; cdr3_aa: CASSPIGTGPRPQHF
v_call: TRBV28; j_call: TRBJ2-3; d_call: -; cdr3_length: 13; clone_size: -; cdr3_nt: TGTGCCACCAGACTAGGAGGCACAGATACGCAGTATTTT; cdr3_aa: CATRLGGTDTQYF
v_call: TRBV7-6; j_call: TRBJ2-1; d_call: -; cdr3_length: 15; clone_size: -; cdr3_nt: TGTGCCAGCAGCTTGCGTGCAGGGCGTCCCAATGAGCAGTTCTTC; cdr3_aa: CASSLRAGRPNEQFF
v_call: TRBV7-3; j_call: TRBJ2-7; d_call: -; cdr3_length: 17; clone_size: -; cdr3_nt: TGTGCCAGCAGCTCGACTGGGGGTGGGGACCAATCCTACGAGCAGTACTTC; cdr3_aa: CASSSTGGGDQSYEQYF